The 6 T cell receptor beta chains in this list originate from one sample, sequenced in a study of cytomegalovirus exposure and HLA in healthy donors. TCRdb keeps only in-frame clones here, not all; method: immunoSEQ multiplex PCR. The sample carries approximately 300,000 clones, roughly 88% recorded once. Input material: PBMCs. The source of these receptors is a woman younger than 35 in good health and CMV-seronegative.

This chain links TRBV28 with TRBJ2-1; TRBD2 might be the D (6 bases). Germline V gene lookup returns CDR1 MDHEN and CDR2 SYDVKM. The V and J ends lost 6 bases and 8 bases respectively, with 14 bases between them. The CDR3 loop spans 13 amino acids. DNA for the CDR3: TGTGCCAGCAGCCCCGGGGAGGTCTATGAGCAGTTCTTC. It encodes CASSPGEVYEQFF. The whole variable domain, remainder taken from reference TRBV28 and TRBJ2-1, is DVKVTQSSRYLVKRTGEKVFLECVQDMDHENMFWYRQDPGLGLRLIYFSYDVKMKEKGDIPEGYSVSREKKERFSLILESASTNQTSMYLCASSPGEVYEQFFGPGTRLTVL.

V usage is TRBV27 and J usage is TRBJ2-1; 15 bases are a match to TRBD2. The CDR3 is 15 amino acids. V lost 0 bases and J lost 12; bases outside the gene matches: 3. Germline assignment: CDR1 MNHEY and CDR2 SMNVEV (reference sequence). The DNA of the CDR3 is TGTGCCAGCAGTTTATCCGGGACTAGCGGGAGGATGCAGTTCTTC. Translation: CASSLSGTSGRMQFF.

The chain employs TRBV7-9 and TRBJ2-1, with 7 bases that match TRBD1. J was trimmed by 7 bases and V by 5 bases; bases with no gene match: 2. The germline V gene has CDR1 SEHNR and CDR2 FQNEAQ (reference sequence). The CDR3 consists of 12 residues. The CDR3 here is CASSRTGNEQFF. CDR3 nucleotides: TGTGCCAGCAGCCGGACAGGAAATGAGCAGTTCTTC.

This clone has just one count. V and J are TRBV9 and TRBJ2-5; the D gene is possibly TRBD1 (8 bases). The germline CDR1 and CDR2 sequences are SGDLS and YYNGEE. V lost 4 bases and J 2 bases, leaving 12 bases between the germline ends. The CDR3 covers 14 residues. The DNA for the CDR3 is TGTGCCAGCAGCTCACAGGGGGGGCAAGAGACCCAGTACTTC. Protein product: CASSSQGGQETQYF.

This clone was detected only once. This chain links TRBV28 with TRBJ1-1, with 7 bases identical to TRBD1. The CDR3 spans 13 residues. V lost 7 bases and J lost 4; bases outside the gene matches: 6. The V gene's germline CDR1 is MDHEN and CDR2 SYDVKM. The CDR3 region has the DNA TGTGCCAGCATTGGAGACAGGGCCACTGAAGCTTTCTTT. It specifies CASIGDRATEAFF.

V and J are TRBV27 and TRBJ2-7; 7 bases are shared with TRBD1. CDR3 size: 13 residues. Germline lookup yields CDR1 MNHEY and CDR2 SMNVEV (reference sequence). V lost 4 bases to trimming and J lost 2 bases; unmatched junction nucleotides: 2. The CDR3 is CASSYGQAYEQYF. The CDR3 bases are TGTGCCAGCAGTTACGGACAGGCCTACGAGCAGTACTTC.